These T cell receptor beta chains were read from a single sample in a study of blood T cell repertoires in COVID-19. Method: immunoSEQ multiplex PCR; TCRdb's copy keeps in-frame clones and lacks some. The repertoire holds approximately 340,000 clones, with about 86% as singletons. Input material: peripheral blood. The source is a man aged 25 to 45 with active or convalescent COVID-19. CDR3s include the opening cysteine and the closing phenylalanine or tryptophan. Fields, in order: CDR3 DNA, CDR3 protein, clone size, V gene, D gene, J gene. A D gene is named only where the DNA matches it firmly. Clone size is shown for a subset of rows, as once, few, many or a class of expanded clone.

DNA: TGTGCCAGCAGCCGGTACGAGGGGGCGAGTGAGCAGTTCTTC
CDR3: CASSRYEGASEQFF
size: NA
V: TRBV4-2
D: TRBD1
J: TRBJ2-1

DNA: TGTGCTAGTTCGGAGGGTAGAACTGAAGCTTTCTTT
CDR3: CASSEGRTEAFF
size: NA
V: TRBV12-5
D: NA
J: TRBJ1-1

DNA: TGTGCCAGCAGTGGCCCAGGACAGACTTTCCAAGAGACCCAGTACTTC
CDR3: CASSGPGQTFQETQYF
size: NA
V: TRBV2
D: NA
J: TRBJ2-5

DNA: TGTGCCAGCAGCTTGTCTCGGGAGCAGTACTTC
CDR3: CASSLSREQYF
size: NA
V: TRBV7-2
D: NA
J: TRBJ2-7

DNA: TGTGCCAGTAAGACAGGGCAGAGTGGCTACACCTTC
CDR3: CASKTGQSGYTF
size: NA
V: TRBV25-1
D: TRBD1
J: TRBJ1-2

DNA: TGTGCCAGCAGTTTAATAACTAGCGGGTACATCTACGAGCAGTACTTC
CDR3: CASSLITSGYIYEQYF
size: NA
V: TRBV28
D: TRBD2
J: TRBJ2-7

DNA: TGTGCCAGCAGCGGGGGCGGGTTGAACACTGAAGCTTTCTTT
CDR3: CASSGGGLNTEAFF
size: few
V: TRBV7-2
D: NA
J: TRBJ1-1

DNA: TGCGCCAGCAGACGTGACTCGCTTGACACAGATACGCAGTATTTT
CDR3: CASRRDSLDTDTQYF
size: NA
V: TRBV5-1
D: NA
J: TRBJ2-3

DNA: TGTGCCAGCAGCTTGGAGGGGGGGAATTCACCCCTCCACTTT
CDR3: CASSLEGGNSPLHF
size: NA
V: TRBV7-9
D: NA
J: TRBJ1-6

DNA: TGTGCCAGCAGCCAACAAGAGACCCAGTACTTC
CDR3: CASSQQETQYF
size: NA
V: TRBV7-2
D: NA
J: TRBJ2-5

DNA: TGTGCCAGCAGTTTACAGGGGCCGGAGACTGAAGCTTTCTTT
CDR3: CASSLQGPETEAFF
size: NA
V: TRBV28
D: NA
J: TRBJ1-1

DNA: TGTGCCAGCAGTTTATGGGTCAGCGCCGGGGAGCTGTTTTTT
CDR3: CASSLWVSAGELFF
size: NA
V: TRBV27
D: NA
J: TRBJ2-2

DNA: TGCGCCAGCAGCCCTAACCCGGACAGGGGGTTGAGCTACACCTTC
CDR3: CASSPNPDRGLSYTF
size: once
V: TRBV4-1
D: TRBD1
J: TRBJ1-2

DNA: TGTGCCAGCACTCTTTTACAGGGTACCGCCGGGGAGCTGTTTTTT
CDR3: CASTLLQGTAGELFF
size: NA
V: TRBV7-3
D: NA
J: TRBJ2-2

DNA: TGTGCCAGCAGTTACTCGACAGGGGGCCCTGGCTACACCTTC
CDR3: CASSYSTGGPGYTF
size: NA
V: TRBV14
D: TRBD1
J: TRBJ1-2

DNA: TGTGCCAGCAGCTTAGGGACAGGGGGCTTTGGTGGCGAGACCCAGTACTTC
CDR3: CASSLGTGGFGGETQYF
size: once
V: TRBV7-6
D: TRBD1
J: TRBJ2-5

DNA: TGTGCCAGCAGCTTCTTGACTAGCCCGGCCGGGGAGCTGTTTTTT
CDR3: CASSFLTSPAGELFF
size: NA
V: TRBV11-2
D: TRBD2
J: TRBJ2-2

DNA: TGTGCCAGCAGTTGGGGGGGGGCTCGCACCTTC
CDR3: CASSWGGARTF
size: once
V: TRBV6-2/TRBV6-3
D: NA
J: TRBJ1-2

DNA: TGTGCCAGCAGCCGGAAAGCGGGAGGGCCAGATACGCAGTATTTT
CDR3: CASSRKAGGPDTQYF
size: NA
V: TRBV6-5
D: TRBD2
J: TRBJ2-3

DNA: TGTGCCAGCAGCCTAACTGGGGCTAGCGGGAGGGGTGAGCAGTTCTTC
CDR3: CASSLTGASGRGEQFF
size: NA
V: TRBV7-9
D: TRBD2
J: TRBJ2-1

DNA: TGCAGCGTTGGCGGGACAGGGGGCGACGAAGTCCTGGGTATGCAGTACTTC
CDR3: CSVGGTGGDEVLGMQYF
size: NA
V: TRBV29-1
D: TRBD1
J: TRBJ2-7

DNA: TGTGCCAGCAGCTCCCTCGACAGGAATGGCTACGAGCAGTACTTC
CDR3: CASSSLDRNGYEQYF
size: once
V: TRBV11-2
D: NA
J: TRBJ2-7

DNA: TGTGCCAGCGTACATAGCGGGAGGGGAGAGACCCAGTACTTC
CDR3: CASVHSGRGETQYF
size: NA
V: TRBV25-1
D: TRBD2
J: TRBJ2-5

DNA: TGTGCCACTGCCGGGGGACAGGGTTTCTACGAGCAGTACTTC
CDR3: CATAGGQGFYEQYF
size: few
V: TRBV19
D: TRBD1
J: TRBJ2-7

DNA: TGTGCCAGCACCTCGGACAGGGCAGACTCACCCCTCCACTTT
CDR3: CASTSDRADSPLHF
size: once
V: TRBV6-5
D: TRBD1
J: TRBJ1-6

DNA: TGTGCCAGCAGCGTTGCAGCGGGGGTGCCGTCGGGGCTGTTTTTT
CDR3: CASSVAAGVPSGLFF
size: once
V: TRBV9
D: TRBD2
J: TRBJ2-2

DNA: TGTGCCAGTAGTGCGGGACAGGGTGGGCTAGCGGACACCGGGGAGCTGTTTTTT
CDR3: CASSAGQGGLADTGELFF
size: NA
V: TRBV19
D: TRBD1
J: TRBJ2-2

DNA: TGTGCCTGGAGTCGAGCGGGGCTCCAAGAGACCCAGTACTTC
CDR3: CAWSRAGLQETQYF
size: few
V: TRBV30
D: TRBD2
J: TRBJ2-5

DNA: TGTGCCAGCAGCCCCCGGCGGGGGGAGCAGTACTTC
CDR3: CASSPRRGEQYF
size: NA
V: TRBV7-3
D: TRBD2
J: TRBJ2-7

DNA: TGTGCCACCAGTGAGGGGACAGGCGGTTTCAGCGAGCAGTACTTC
CDR3: CATSEGTGGFSEQYF
size: NA
V: TRBV24-1
D: TRBD1
J: TRBJ2-7

DNA: TGTGCCAGCAGGCTCCGGGCGTGGGCGGGTCGGCAGCCCCAGCATTTT
CDR3: CASRLRAWAGRQPQHF
size: NA
V: TRBV28
D: NA
J: TRBJ1-5

DNA: TGTGCCACCAGCAGAGATCTAGCGGAGAGAGAGCAGTTCTTC
CDR3: CATSRDLAEREQFF
size: NA
V: TRBV15
D: TRBD2
J: TRBJ2-1

DNA: TGTGCCACCAGTGAACCGACAGGGGTGGCCGGGGAGCTGTTTTTT
CDR3: CATSEPTGVAGELFF
size: NA
V: TRBV24-1
D: TRBD1
J: TRBJ2-2

DNA: TGTGCCAGCAGCTTAGGGACTAGCTCCTACAATGAGCAGTTCTTC
CDR3: CASSLGTSSYNEQFF
size: NA
V: TRBV11-3
D: TRBD2
J: TRBJ2-1

DNA: TGCAGTGCAAACCGGGATACGCAGTATTTT
CDR3: CSANRDTQYF
size: NA
V: TRBV20-1
D: NA
J: TRBJ2-3

DNA: TGTGCCACCAGTGATTACGCGACAGGGGGCTGGCATGGCTACACCTTC
CDR3: CATSDYATGGWHGYTF
size: NA
V: TRBV24-1
D: TRBD1
J: TRBJ1-2

DNA: TGTGCCAGCAGCCAAATCCCGATCGGCGGGAGCACAGATACGCAGTATTTT
CDR3: CASSQIPIGGSTDTQYF
size: NA
V: TRBV3-1/TRBV3-2
D: NA
J: TRBJ2-3

DNA: TGTGCCAGCAGCATCGGCGGGGGGGACACTGAAGCTTTCTTT
CDR3: CASSIGGGDTEAFF
size: NA
V: TRBV7-9
D: NA
J: TRBJ1-1

DNA: TGCGCCAGCAGCCTTAGTAGAGGTTTTGTTTCACCCCTCCACTTT
CDR3: CASSLSRGFVSPLHF
size: NA
V: TRBV4-3
D: NA
J: TRBJ1-6

DNA: TGCGCCAGCAGCATGAGACAGGTCACCACCAGCGTAACTAATGAAAAACTGTTTTTT
CDR3: CASSMRQVTTSVTNEKLFF
size: NA
V: TRBV5-1
D: NA
J: TRBJ1-4

DNA: TGTGCCATCAGACCGAACACCGGGACAGATAGTACCGGGGAGCTGTTTTTT
CDR3: CAIRPNTGTDSTGELFF
size: NA
V: TRBV10-3
D: TRBD1
J: TRBJ2-2

DNA: TGTGCCAGCAGCCTCCAAAGCGGGAGAACTTACAATGAGCAGTTCTTC
CDR3: CASSLQSGRTYNEQFF
size: once
V: TRBV3-1/TRBV3-2
D: TRBD2
J: TRBJ2-1

DNA: TGTGCCAGTAGTACCCCCCAAGGGGCCAACGTCCTGACTTTC
CDR3: CASSTPQGANVLTF
size: NA
V: TRBV19
D: NA
J: TRBJ2-6